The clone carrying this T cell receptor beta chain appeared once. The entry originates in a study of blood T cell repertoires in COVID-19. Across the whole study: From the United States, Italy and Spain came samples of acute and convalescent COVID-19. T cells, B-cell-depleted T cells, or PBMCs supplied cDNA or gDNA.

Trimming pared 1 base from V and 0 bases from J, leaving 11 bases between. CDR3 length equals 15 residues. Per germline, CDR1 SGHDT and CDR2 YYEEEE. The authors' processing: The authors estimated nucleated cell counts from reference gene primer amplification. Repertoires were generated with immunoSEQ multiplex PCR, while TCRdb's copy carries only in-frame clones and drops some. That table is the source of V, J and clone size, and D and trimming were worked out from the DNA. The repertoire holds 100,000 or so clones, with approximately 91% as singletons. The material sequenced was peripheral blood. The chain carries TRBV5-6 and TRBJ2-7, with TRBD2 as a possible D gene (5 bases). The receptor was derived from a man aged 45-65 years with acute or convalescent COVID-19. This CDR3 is CASSLTGISSYEQYF. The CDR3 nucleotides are TGTGCCAGCAGCTTGACGGGAATAAGCTCCTACGAGCAGTACTTC.